The T cell receptor (beta chain) described here comes from a study of glioma-infiltrating T cells. Study observations and caveats: Tissue-blood divergence was below expectation in non-neoplastic patients, above in gliomas.

Germline loops: CDR1 SQVTM, CDR2 ANQGSEA. The CDR3 covers 18 residues. V was trimmed by 6 bases and J by 0 bases, leaving 24 bases between them. Amplification of TCR alpha and beta CDR3 regions from RNA used iRepertoire nested multiplex PCR. One-step reverse transcription and amplification started from approximately 100-400 ng of tissue mRNA or PBMC total RNA. A single record per CDR3 protein comes from TCRdb applying MiXCR to the multiplex PCR reads. The table includes 95,000 to 150,000 distinct CDR3 sequences, roughly 23% detected once. This clonotype has more than one count but fewer than ten. The antigen remains unidentified.

The source material was glioma tissue, nonneoplastic brain tissue, or PBMCs (not recorded which). The chain links TRBV29-1 to TRBJ2-1, with D perhaps TRBD1 (6 bases). This receptor was taken from a human donor with low-grade glioma or glioblastoma, undergoing nonglioma brain surgery, or in good health (not recorded which). The CDR3 loop reads CSVPGRGQTSSSYNEQFF. The CDR3 DNA sequence: TGCAGCGTCCCCGGCAGGGGTCAAACCTCGAGCTCCTACAATGAGCAGTTCTTC.